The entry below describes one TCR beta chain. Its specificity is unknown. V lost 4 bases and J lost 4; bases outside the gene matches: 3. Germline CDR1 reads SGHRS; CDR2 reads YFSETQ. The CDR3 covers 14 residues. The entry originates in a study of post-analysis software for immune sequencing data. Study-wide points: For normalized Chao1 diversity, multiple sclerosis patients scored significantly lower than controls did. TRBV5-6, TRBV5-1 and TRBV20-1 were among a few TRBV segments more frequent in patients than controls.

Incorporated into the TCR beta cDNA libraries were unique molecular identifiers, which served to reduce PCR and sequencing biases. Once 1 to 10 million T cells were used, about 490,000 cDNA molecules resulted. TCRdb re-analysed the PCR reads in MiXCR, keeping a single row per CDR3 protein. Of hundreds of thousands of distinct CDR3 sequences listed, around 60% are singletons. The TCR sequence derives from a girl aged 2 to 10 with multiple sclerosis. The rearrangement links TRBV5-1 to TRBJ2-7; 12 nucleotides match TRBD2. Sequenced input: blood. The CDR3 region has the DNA TGCGCCAGCAGCAGACTAGCGGGAGATTACGAGCAGTACTTC. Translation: CASSRLAGDYEQYF.